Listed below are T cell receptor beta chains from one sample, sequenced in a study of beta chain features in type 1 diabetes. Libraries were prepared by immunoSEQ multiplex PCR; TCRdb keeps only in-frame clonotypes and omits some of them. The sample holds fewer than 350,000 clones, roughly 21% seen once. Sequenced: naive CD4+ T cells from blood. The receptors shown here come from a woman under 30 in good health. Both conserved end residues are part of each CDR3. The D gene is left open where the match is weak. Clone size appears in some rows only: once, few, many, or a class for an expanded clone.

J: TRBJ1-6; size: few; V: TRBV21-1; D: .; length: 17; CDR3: CASSKSKSGPGGSPLHF; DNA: TGTGCCAGCAGCAAATCAAAGTCGGGCCCAGGAGGTTCACCCCTCCACTTT
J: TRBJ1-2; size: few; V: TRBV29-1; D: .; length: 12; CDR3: CSVQFENYGYTF; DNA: TGCAGCGTTCAGTTTGAAAACTATGGCTACACCTTC
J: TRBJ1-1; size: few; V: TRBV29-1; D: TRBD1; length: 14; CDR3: CSVANRGMNTEAFF; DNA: TGCAGCGTCGCAAACAGGGGAATGAACACTGAAGCTTTCTTT
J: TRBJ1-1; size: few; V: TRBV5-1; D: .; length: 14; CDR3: CASSTPQGNTEAFF; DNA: TGCGCCAGCAGCACCCCACAGGGGAACACTGAAGCTTTCTTT
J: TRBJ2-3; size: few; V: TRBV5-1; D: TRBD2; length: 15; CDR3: CASSSSGTSTDTQYF; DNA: TGCGCCAGCAGCTCTAGCGGGACTAGCACAGATACGCAGTATTTT
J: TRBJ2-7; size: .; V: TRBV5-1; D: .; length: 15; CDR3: CASSSQTTNSREQYF; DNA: TGCGCCAGCAGCTCCCAAACGACAAACTCTCGGGAGCAGTACTTC
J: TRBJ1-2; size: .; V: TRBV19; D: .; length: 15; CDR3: CASTPFALSNYGYTF; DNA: TGTGCCAGTACCCCTTTTGCCCTATCTAACTATGGCTACACCTTC
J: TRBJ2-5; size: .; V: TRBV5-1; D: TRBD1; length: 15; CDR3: CASSRWDRDQETQYF; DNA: TGCGCCAGCAGCCGGTGGGACAGAGACCAAGAGACCCAGTACTTC
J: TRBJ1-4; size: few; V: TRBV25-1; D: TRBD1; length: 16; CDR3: CASSQGQIATNEKLFF; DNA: TGTGCCAGCAGCCAGGGACAGATTGCAACTAATGAAAAACTGTTTTTT
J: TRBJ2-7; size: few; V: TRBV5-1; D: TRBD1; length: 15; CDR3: CASSPRSGQGYEQYF; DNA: TGCGCCAGCAGCCCACGATCGGGACAGGGTTACGAGCAGTACTTC
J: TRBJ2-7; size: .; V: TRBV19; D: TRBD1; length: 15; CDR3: CASSIGTGTVYEQYF; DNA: TGTGCCAGTAGTATTGGGACAGGCACGGTCTACGAGCAGTACTTC
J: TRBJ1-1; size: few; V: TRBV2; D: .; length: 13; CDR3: CASSEAGGTEAFF; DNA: TGTGCCAGCAGTGAAGCGGGGGGGACTGAAGCTTTCTTT
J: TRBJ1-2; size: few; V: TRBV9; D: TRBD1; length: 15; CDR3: CASSARTGGTYGYTF; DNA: TGTGCCAGCAGCGCACGGACAGGGGGAACTTATGGCTACACCTTC
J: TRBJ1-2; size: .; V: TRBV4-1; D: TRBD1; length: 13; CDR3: CASRRQGAGGYTF; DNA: TGCGCCAGCAGACGGCAGGGGGCGGGAGGCTACACCTTC
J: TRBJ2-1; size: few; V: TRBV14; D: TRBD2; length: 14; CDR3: CASSLAGGPGEQFF; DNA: TGTGCCAGCAGCCTGGCGGGAGGGCCGGGTGAGCAGTTCTTC
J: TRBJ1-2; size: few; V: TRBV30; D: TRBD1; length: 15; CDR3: CAWSLPQVNRGGYTF; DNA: TGTGCCTGGTCCCTCCCGCAGGTTAACAGGGGCGGCTACACCTTC
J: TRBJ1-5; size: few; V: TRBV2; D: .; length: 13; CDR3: CASSYRVDQPQHF; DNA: TGTGCCAGCAGTTACAGGGTTGACCAGCCCCAGCATTTT
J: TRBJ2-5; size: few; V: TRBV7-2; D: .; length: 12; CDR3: CASSTNQETQYF; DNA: TGTGCCAGCAGTACAAACCAAGAGACCCAGTACTTC
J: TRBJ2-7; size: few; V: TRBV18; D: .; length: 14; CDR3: CASSPMQGPYEQYF; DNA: TGTGCCAGCTCACCAATGCAGGGGCCCTACGAGCAGTACTTC
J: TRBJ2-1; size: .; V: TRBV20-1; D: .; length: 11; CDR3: CSARVGPLQFF; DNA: TGCAGTGCTAGAGTCGGTCCCCTCCAGTTCTTC
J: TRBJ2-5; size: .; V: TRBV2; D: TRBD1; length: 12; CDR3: CASSRQGETQYF; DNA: TGTGCCAGCAGCAGACAGGGCGAGACCCAGTACTTC
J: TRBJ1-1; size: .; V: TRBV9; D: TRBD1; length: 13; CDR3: CASSVHRGTEAFF; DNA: TGTGCCAGCAGCGTACACAGGGGGACTGAAGCTTTCTTT
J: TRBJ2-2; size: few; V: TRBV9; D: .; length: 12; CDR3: CASSGDTGELFF; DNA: TGTGCCAGCAGCGGCGACACCGGGGAGCTGTTTTTT
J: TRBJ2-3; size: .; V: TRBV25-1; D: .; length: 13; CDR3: CASRSRRADTQYF; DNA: TGTGCCAGCAGATCAAGGAGGGCAGATACGCAGTATTTT
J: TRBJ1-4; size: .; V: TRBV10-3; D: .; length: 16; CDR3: CAITGGRGVTNEKLFF; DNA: TGTGCCATCACCGGGGGACGGGGGGTAACTAATGAAAAACTGTTTTTT
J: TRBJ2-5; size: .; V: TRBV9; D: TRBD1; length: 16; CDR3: CASARAGTGGQETQYF; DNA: TGTGCCAGCGCCCGAGCCGGGACAGGGGGCCAAGAGACCCAGTACTTC
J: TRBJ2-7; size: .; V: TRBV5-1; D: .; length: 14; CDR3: CASSPAGRRYEQYF; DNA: TGCGCCAGCAGCCCCGCCGGCAGGAGGTACGAGCAGTACTTC
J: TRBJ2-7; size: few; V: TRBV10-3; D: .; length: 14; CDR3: CAIRNRSSSYEQYF; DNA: TGTGCCATCAGGAACAGGAGTAGCTCCTACGAGCAGTACTTC
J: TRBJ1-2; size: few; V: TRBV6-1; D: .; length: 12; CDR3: CASSAQGKGYTF; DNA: TGTGCCAGCAGTGCACAGGGAAAGGGCTACACCTTC
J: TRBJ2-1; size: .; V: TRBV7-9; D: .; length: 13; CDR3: CASSFGVRGEQFF; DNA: TGTGCCAGCAGCTTTGGGGTCCGGGGGGAGCAGTTCTTC
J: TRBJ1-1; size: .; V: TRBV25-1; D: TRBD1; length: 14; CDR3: CASTPDRENTEAFF; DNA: TGTGCCAGCACCCCCGACAGGGAAAACACTGAAGCTTTCTTT
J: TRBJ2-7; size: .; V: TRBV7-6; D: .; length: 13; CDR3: CASSLKESYEQYF; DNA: TGTGCCAGCAGCTTAAAGGAGTCCTACGAGCAGTACTTC
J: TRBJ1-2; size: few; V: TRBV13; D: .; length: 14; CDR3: CASSLRQSNYGYTF; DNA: TGTGCCAGCAGCCTCAGACAGTCTAACTATGGCTACACCTTC
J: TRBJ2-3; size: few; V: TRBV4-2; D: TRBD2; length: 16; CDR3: CASSPIERGDTDTQYF; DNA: TGTGCCAGCAGCCCTATCGAGCGGGGGGACACAGATACGCAGTATTTT
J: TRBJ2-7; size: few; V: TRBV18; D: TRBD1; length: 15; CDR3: CASSPGQVERYEQYF; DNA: TGTGCCAGCTCACCGGGACAGGTTGAACGGTACGAGCAGTACTTC
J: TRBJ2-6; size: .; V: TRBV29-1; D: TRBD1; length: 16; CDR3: CSVVGTGSSGANVLTF; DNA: TGCAGCGTTGTAGGGACAGGGTCATCTGGGGCCAACGTCCTGACTTTC
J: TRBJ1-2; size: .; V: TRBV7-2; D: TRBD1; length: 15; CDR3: CASSLDRQGRYGYTF; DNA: TGTGCCAGCAGCTTAGATCGACAGGGGAGGTATGGCTACACCTTC
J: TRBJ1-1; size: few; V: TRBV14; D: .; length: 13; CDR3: CASSFMPGDEAFF; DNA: TGTGCCAGCAGCTTTATGCCGGGAGATGAAGCTTTCTTT
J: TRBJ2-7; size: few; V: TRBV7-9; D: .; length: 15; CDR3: CASSWSGLRGYEQYF; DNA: TGTGCCAGCAGCTGGTCGGGACTTAGGGGCTACGAGCAGTACTTC
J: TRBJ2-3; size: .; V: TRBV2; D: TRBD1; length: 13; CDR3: CASGDRAADTQYF; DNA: TGTGCCAGCGGAGACAGGGCAGCAGATACGCAGTATTTT
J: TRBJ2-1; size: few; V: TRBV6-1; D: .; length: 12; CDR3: CASSAGNNEQFF; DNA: TGTGCCAGCAGTGCCGGTAACAATGAGCAGTTCTTC
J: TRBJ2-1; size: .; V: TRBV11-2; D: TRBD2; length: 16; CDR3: CASSLVAGGPYNEQFF; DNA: TGTGCCAGCAGCTTGGTAGCGGGAGGGCCGTACAATGAGCAGTTCTTC
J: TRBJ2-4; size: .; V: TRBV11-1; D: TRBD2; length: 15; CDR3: CASSRGTSGRDIQYF; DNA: TGTGCCAGCAGCCGCGGGACTAGCGGGAGGGACATTCAGTACTTC
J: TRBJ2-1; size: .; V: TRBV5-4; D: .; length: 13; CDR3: CASRLGSTTEQFF; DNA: TGTGCCAGCAGACTCGGGAGCACGACTGAGCAGTTCTTC
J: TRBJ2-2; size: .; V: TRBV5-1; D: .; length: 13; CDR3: CASSLALTGELFF; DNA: TGCGCCAGCAGCTTAGCTCTCACCGGGGAGCTGTTTTTT
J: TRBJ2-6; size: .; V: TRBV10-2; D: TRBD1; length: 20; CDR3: CASSAEFPGQGVWGANVLTF; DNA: TGCGCCAGCAGTGCGGAATTCCCGGGACAGGGGGTATGGGGGGCCAACGTCCTGACTTTC
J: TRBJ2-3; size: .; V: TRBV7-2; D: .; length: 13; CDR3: CASSPSGLATQYF; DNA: TGTGCCAGCAGCCCATCGGGCCTAGCTACGCAGTATTTT
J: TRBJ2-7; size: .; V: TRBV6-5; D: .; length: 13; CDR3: CASSYSASYEQYF; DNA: TGTGCCAGCAGTTACAGCGCCTCCTACGAGCAGTACTTC
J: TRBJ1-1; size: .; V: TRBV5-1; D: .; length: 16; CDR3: CASSSNLGRTAGEAFF; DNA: TGCGCCAGCAGCTCTAACCTGGGCCGGACGGCGGGTGAAGCTTTCTTT
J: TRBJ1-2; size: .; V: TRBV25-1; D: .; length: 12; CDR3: CASSELEGGYTF; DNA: TGTGCCAGCAGTGAATTGGAGGGTGGCTACACCTTC
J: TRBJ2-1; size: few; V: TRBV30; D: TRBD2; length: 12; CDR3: CAIKGLANEQFF; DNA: TGTGCCATTAAAGGACTAGCCAATGAGCAGTTCTTC
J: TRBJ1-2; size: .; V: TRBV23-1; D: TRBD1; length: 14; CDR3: CASSHPDRVNGYTF; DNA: TGCGCCAGCAGTCACCCGGACAGGGTTAATGGCTACACCTTC
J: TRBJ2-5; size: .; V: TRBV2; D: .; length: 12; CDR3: CASTPLEETQYF; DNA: TGTGCCAGCACCCCCCTTGAGGAGACCCAGTACTTC
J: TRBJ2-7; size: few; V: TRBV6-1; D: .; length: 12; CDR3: CASSEARYEQYF; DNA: TGTGCCAGCAGTGAAGCCCGTTACGAGCAGTACTTC
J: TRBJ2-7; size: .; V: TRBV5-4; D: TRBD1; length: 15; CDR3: CASSPPPGQTYEQYF; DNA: TGTGCCAGCAGTCCACCGCCGGGACAGACCTACGAGCAGTACTTC